A selection of T cell receptor beta chains follows, all from one sample in a study of early T cells in non-severe SARS-CoV-2 infection. TCRdb analysed the 5' RACE reads with MiXCR anew, one entry per CDR3 protein. The table includes some 64,000 distinct CDR3 sequences, approximately 13% detected once. Sequenced: whole blood. The receptors were sampled from an adult who was a healthcare worker with PCR-confirmed SARS-CoV-2 infection or an uninfected control (not recorded which). CDR3s leave out the opening cysteine and the closing phenylalanine or tryptophan.

v_gene: TRBV29-1; j_gene: TRBJ1-4; CDR3aa: SVALGVEKLF
v_gene: TRBV19; j_gene: TRBJ2-1; CDR3aa: ASEQGAVPHNEQF
v_gene: TRBV29-1; j_gene: TRBJ2-1; CDR3aa: SVRTTGEVANEQF
v_gene: TRBV15; j_gene: TRBJ2-2; CDR3aa: ATSEDRGNTGELF
v_gene: TRBV11-2; j_gene: TRBJ2-5; CDR3aa: ASSRTGGEETQY
v_gene: TRBV28; j_gene: TRBJ1-1; CDR3aa: ASSPSGRAPEAF
v_gene: TRBV5-1; j_gene: TRBJ2-1; CDR3aa: ASKRGRVNEQF
v_gene: TRBV5-1; j_gene: TRBJ2-1; CDR3aa: ASSPGNEQF
v_gene: TRBV29-1; j_gene: TRBJ2-1; CDR3aa: SVEGRAGGPSYNEQF
v_gene: TRBV20-1; j_gene: TRBJ2-7; CDR3aa: SATRRGYFEQY
v_gene: TRBV7-2; j_gene: TRBJ2-1; CDR3aa: ASSLTNYEQF
v_gene: TRBV27; j_gene: TRBJ1-5; CDR3aa: ASSPAPGGQRTQH
v_gene: TRBV28; j_gene: TRBJ2-1; CDR3aa: ASSLSGINRGGNEQF
v_gene: TRBV28; j_gene: TRBJ2-7; CDR3aa: AIAASGSYEQY
v_gene: TRBV7-6; j_gene: TRBJ2-1; CDR3aa: ASSSRLAGANEQF
v_gene: TRBV29-1; j_gene: TRBJ1-3; CDR3aa: SGRAGNTIY
v_gene: TRBV5-4; j_gene: TRBJ2-1; CDR3aa: ASSHQQSYNEQF
v_gene: TRBV5-1; j_gene: TRBJ1-2; CDR3aa: ASSLAPLAIYGYT
v_gene: TRBV20-1; j_gene: TRBJ2-1; CDR3aa: SANGQSYNEQF
v_gene: TRBV14; j_gene: TRBJ2-3; CDR3aa: ASSQELAGPLGTQY